This T cell receptor (beta chain) originates from a study of T cells in Graves' hyperthyroidism and ophthalmopathy. Together with thyroid ultrasound, orbital computed tomography, serum thyroxine and TRAb, clinical symptoms were used for diagnoses. Unmatched junction bases numbered 7, after V lost 5 bases and J lost 5 bases. The CDR3 has 15 residues. CDR1 MNHNS and CDR2 SASEGT come from the germline V gene. This clonotype was seen repeatedly, ten times or more. It was RNA transcripts that yielded the amplified TCR beta CDR3 regions. The primer set for the first-round RT-PCR of the TCR CDR3 was HTBI. MiXCR was run by TCRdb on the multiplex PCR reads, yielding one entry per CDR3 protein. The sample lists about 400,000 distinct CDR3 sequences; roughly 14% were seen once.

What was sequenced was blood. This chain links TRBV6-1 with TRBJ2-7; TRBD2 matches 12 bases. This TCR was recovered from a woman in her late teens or twenties with Graves' hyperthyroidism. CDR3 sequence reads: CASSLLAGGPDEQYF. In DNA, the CDR3 is TGTGCCAGCAGTTTGCTAGCGGGAGGGCCCGACGAGCAGTACTTC.